These 28 T cell receptor beta chains came from one sample sequenced in a study of T cells in Graves' hyperthyroidism and ophthalmopathy. Authors of the study amplified TCR beta CDR3 regions from RNA transcripts. TCR CDR3 regions were first amplified by RT-PCR with HTBI primers. TCRdb used MiXCR to reprocess the multiplex PCR reads, holding one entry per CDR3 protein. The data show about 640,000 distinct CDR3 sequences, about 45% seen once. Sequenced material: peripheral blood or thyroid tissue (not recorded which). These receptors came from an adult man with Graves' disease, either hyperthyroidism or ophthalmopathy (not recorded which).

In its sample, this clonotype was seen a few times. The J gene is TRBJ2-7, the V gene TRBV5-1; the D gene is possibly TRBD1 (6 bases). CDR1 is SGHRS and CDR2 is YFSETQ in the germline V gene. With 3 bases removed from V and 3 bases from J, the gap between germline ends came to 10 bases. The CDR3 runs 13 residues. The CDR3 spells CASSWDTFYEQYF. The CDR3 coding sequence is TGCGCCAGCAGCTGGGACACTTTCTACGAGCAGTACTTC. Variable domain in full (rest from reference TRBV5-1 and TRBJ2-7): KAGVTQTPRYLIKTRGQQVTLSCSPISGHRSVSWYQQTPGQGLQFLFEYFSETQRNKGNFPGRFSGRQFSNSRSEMNVSTLELGDSALYLCASSWDTFYEQYFGPGTRLTVT.

The table lists this clonotype with many counts. V is TRBV29-1 and J is TRBJ1-2; D is undetermined. This CDR3 spans 11 amino acids. V gave up 0 bases and J gave up 6 bases, with 5 bases separating them. Germline V CDR1 and CDR2: SQVTM, ANQGSEA. Here the CDR3 DNA reads TGCAGCGTTGAAGATCGGAATGGCTACACCTTC. This gives the protein CSVEDRNGYTF.

This clonotype showed up just a few times. The rearrangement joins TRBV7-2 to TRBJ2-7; TRBD2 aligns across 7 bases. The CDR3 length is 14 residues. From germline, CDR1 is SGHTA and CDR2 FQGNSA. J gave up 2 bases and V 5 bases, and 6 bases lay outside the gene matches. The CDR3 nucleotides are TGTGCCAGCAGCCAAGAGGGAGGGACCTACGAGCAGTACTTC. Translating gives CASSQEGGTYEQYF.

Comments on this clonotype: At one end the junction does not follow the germline gene, possibly because of a read error. The rearrangement links TRBV15 to TRBJ1-2; TRBD1 agrees at 7 bases. The CDR3 runs to 11 residues. Germline-derived CDR1 and CDR2 are LNHNV and YYDKDF (reference sequence). The CDR3 nucleotides are TGTGCCGCGGGACAGAGCTATGGCTACATCTTC. As protein: CAAGQSYGYIF.

The gene calls are TRBV7-9 and TRBJ2-7, with 10 bases matching TRBD1. Germline-derived CDR1 and CDR2 are SEHNR and FQNEAQ (reference sequence). This CDR3 contains 15 residues. V lost 11 bases and J lost 2; bases outside the gene matches: 12. The CDR3 bases are TGTGCCTGGATCCCGCAGGGACAGGGGACCTACGAGCAGTACTTC. Its protein product is CAWIPQGQGTYEQYF.

Here the CDR3 reads CASSFYLAGGKPYEQYF. CDR3 nucleotide sequence: TGCGCCAGCAGCTTCTACCTAGCGGGAGGGAAACCCTACGAGCAGTACTTC. The chain couples TRBV5-1 to TRBJ2-7, with 12 bases lining up with TRBD2. The CDR3 consists of 17 residues. Germline CDR1 reads SGHRS; CDR2 reads YFSETQ. The V segment lost 2 bases and the J segment 2 bases; nucleotides outside the gene matches: 8.

There are a few counts of this clonotype. The V and J genes are TRBV4-1 and TRBJ2-7, with 9 bases fitting TRBD1. CDR1 is MGHRA, CDR2 YSYEKL, per germline. Unmatched junction bases numbered 2, after V lost 1 base and J lost 4 bases. CDR3 length equals 14 residues. The CDR3: CASSQGDREYEQYF. CDR3 DNA sequence: TGCGCCAGCAGCCAAGGGGACAGGGAATACGAGCAGTACTTC.

The V and J genes are TRBV15 and TRBJ1-5, with D tentatively TRBD1 (6 bases). Germline CDR1 is LNHNV and CDR2 is YYDKDF (reference sequence). The CDR3 runs 15 residues. Between the trimmed V and J ends, which lost 3 bases and 5 bases, there was a span of 14 bases. For the CDR3, the DNA is TGTGCCACCAGCAGGAACAGGGTCGGCGATCAGCCCCAGCATTTT. Its protein product is CATSRNRVGDQPQHF.

The sample holds a few counts of this clonotype. The rearrangement uses TRBV9 and TRBJ1-2, with 9 bases fitting TRBD1. The V segment lost 3 bases and the J segment 1 base; nucleotides outside the gene matches: 4. CDR3 length: 15 amino acids. The germline gives CDR1 SGDLS, CDR2 YYNGEE. CDR3 nucleotides: TGTGCCAGCAGCGGAACGACAGGGGGTAACTATGGCTACACCTTC. It specifies CASSGTTGGNYGYTF.

Details on this clonotype: This may be a read error: a much more frequent sequence differs by one nucleotide. This chain uses TRBV2 with TRBJ1-2, with 8 bases matching TRBD1. Germline CDR1 is SNHLY and CDR2 is FYNNEI. J was trimmed by 6 bases and V by 6 bases; bases with no gene match: 6. This CDR3 comprises 13 residues. Written as DNA, the CDR3 is TGTGCCAGCAGACCCGGACAGGGCGATGGCTACACCTTC. Amino acid sequence: CASRPGQGDGYTF.

The chain couples TRBV7-2 to TRBJ1-2; unclear D gene. CDR3 length equals 14 residues. Looked up from germline, CDR1 is SGHTA and CDR2 is FQGNSA. V shed 0 bases and J shed 4 bases, with 9 bases lying between them. This CDR3 is CASSLAGSGYGYTF. The CDR3 DNA follows: TGTGCCAGCAGCTTAGCAGGGAGCGGCTATGGCTACACCTTC. Full variable domain (outside the CDR3, taken from reference TRBV7-2 and TRBJ1-2): GAGVSQSPSNKVTEKGKDVELRCDPISGHTALYWYRQSLGQGLEFLIYFQGNSAPDKSGLPSDRFSAERTGGSVSTLTIQRTQQEDSAVYLCASSLAGSGYGYTFGSGTRLTVV.

This chain links TRBV20-1 with TRBJ1-5; D gene uncertain. With 0 bases removed from V and 0 bases from J, the gap between germline ends came to 12 bases. Germline V lookup: CDR1 DFQATT, CDR2 SNEGSKA (reference sequence). This CDR3 is 16 amino acids long. The CDR3 DNA reads as TGCAGTGCTAGAGATGGGAGGGAGGATAGCAATCAGCCCCAGCATTTT. Protein sequence: CSARDGREDSNQPQHF.

The chain carries TRBV19 and TRBJ1-5, with 12 bases aligning to TRBD1. The CDR3 totals 15 residues. CDR1 LNHDA and CDR2 SQIVND come from the germline V gene (reference sequence). V was pared by 7 bases and J by 6 bases, with 7 bases of the junction left unmatched. The CDR3 DNA reads TGTGCCAGTACCGGGACAGGGGGCGATGGTCAGCCCCAGCATTTT. It specifies CASTGTGGDGQPQHF.

This clonotype was detected a few times. The chain has TRBV20-1 and TRBJ1-2; D gene ambiguous. Germline V gene data show CDR1 as DFQATT and CDR2 as SNEGSKA (reference sequence). CDR3 length: 15 residues. Trimming removed 0 bases from V and 4 bases from J, with 15 bases in between. The CDR3 protein is CSARDLAGRLYGYTF. CDR3 bases: TGCAGTGCTAGAGATCTTGCTGGGCGACTCTATGGCTACACCTTC.

V is TRBV7-8 and J is TRBJ2-5; 10 nucleotides align to TRBD1. After removal of 1 base from V and 4 bases from J, the junction contained 3 bases not matched to a gene. The CDR3 runs 15 residues. Germline CDR1 reads SGHVS; CDR2 reads FQNEAQ. In DNA, the CDR3 is TGTGCCAGCAGCTTAGGTGGGACAGGGGTAGAGACCCAGTACTTC. Translating gives CASSLGGTGVETQYF.

The chain links TRBV9 to TRBJ1-5, with unresolved D. Germline-derived CDR1 and CDR2 are SGDLS and YYNGEE. The CDR3 contains 15 residues. V lost 6 bases and J 0 bases, leaving 13 bases between the germline ends. DNA of the CDR3: TGTGCCAGCACCTCGGCAGATTATAGCAATCAGCCCCAGCATTTT. Its protein product is CASTSADYSNQPQHF. Based on the CDR3 plus reference TRBV9 and TRBJ1-5, the full variable domain is DSGVTQTPKHLITATGQRVTLRCSPRSGDLSVYWYQQSLDQGLQFLIQYYNGEERAKGNILERFSAQQFPDLHSELNLSSLELGDSALYFCASTSADYSNQPQHFGDGTRLSIL.

The chain links TRBV25-1 to TRBJ2-7; 8 positions match TRBD1. With V trimmed by 8 bases and J by 4 bases, 16 bases remained unmatched. The CDR3 consists of 16 residues. Germline V gene data show CDR1 as MGHDK and CDR2 as SYGVNS. The CDR3 region is CASVETGAGGLYEQYF. CDR3 coding DNA: TGTGCCAGCGTTGAAACAGGGGCAGGGGGCTTATACGAGCAGTACTTC.

This clonotype turned up a few times. The V and J genes are TRBV29-1 and TRBJ1-1; D possibly corresponds to TRBD1 (5 bases). Per germline, CDR1 SQVTM and CDR2 ANQGSEA. V lost 4 bases and J lost 4, with 16 bases in between. This CDR3 comprises 14 residues. Written as DNA, the CDR3 is TGCAGCGTTGGGGGGGTTTCGGGTGTCACTGAAGCTTTCTTT. It is translated as CSVGGVSGVTEAFF.

This chain connects TRBV12-3 or TRBV12-4 to TRBJ1-1; 7 bases match TRBD1. This CDR3 has 17 amino acids. Trimming at V came to 3 bases and at J to 0 bases, leaving 10 bases not matched to a gene. The CDR3 reads CASSFSGGVPMNTEAFF. CDR3 sequence (DNA): TGTGCCAGCAGTTTCTCAGGGGGAGTTCCGATGAACACTGAAGCTTTCTTT.

This clonotype was recorded many times. V usage is TRBV29-1 and J usage is TRBJ2-7; no reliable D call. Germline lookup yields CDR1 SQVTM and CDR2 ANQGSEA. The CDR3 extends over 13 amino acids. V shed 5 bases and J shed 0 bases, with 11 bases lying between them. CDR3 sequence: CSVPDSSSYEQYF. The CDR3 bases are TGCAGCGTTCCTGACTCGAGCTCCTACGAGCAGTACTTC.

With respect to this clonotype: Sequence at one end of the junction differs from germline and may be a read error. The chain has TRBV7-2 and TRBJ1-2, with 8 bases matching TRBD1. The CDR3 runs to 15 residues. Germline assignment: CDR1 SGHTA and CDR2 FQGNSA. The CDR3 DNA reads as TGTGCCGGCAGTTCGGACAGGGCTACTAACTATGGCTACACCTTC. Residues: CAGSSDRATNYGYTF.

The rearrangement joins TRBV7-9 to TRBJ1-1, with D uncertain. Deletions cut 3 bases from V and 5 bases from J, with 7 bases between. CDR1 and CDR2 (germline): SEHNR, FQNEAQ (reference sequence). The CDR3 sequence is 12 residues long. This CDR3 is CASSFSRTEAFF. The CDR3 DNA is TGTGCCAGCAGCTTTAGCCGGACTGAAGCTTTCTTT.

This clonotype has more than one count but fewer than ten. Here the CDR3 reads CASGPGTGLAEAFF. The CDR3 DNA is TGTGCTAGTGGTCCAGGGACAGGGCTCGCTGAAGCTTTCTTT. The V and J genes are TRBV12-5 and TRBJ1-1; TRBD1 aligns across 9 bases. Germline CDR1 is LGHNT and CDR2 is FRNRAP. CDR3 length: 14 amino acids. With V trimmed by 5 bases and J by 6 bases, 7 bases remained unmatched.

This clonotype was recorded once. The chain recombines TRBV5-1 with TRBJ1-5; D is perhaps TRBD1 (5 bases). This CDR3 is built from 15 residues. Trimming left V 4 bases short and J 1 base short, with 12 bases between. Germline CDR1 and CDR2: SGHRS and YFSETQ. CDR3 coding DNA: TGCGCCAGCAGCATGGGGGTAGGGAGCAATCAGCCCCAGCATTTT. This codes for CASSMGVGSNQPQHF.

This clonotype appeared once. CDR3 nucleotides: TGTGCCAGCGGCCTAACAGGGTTTAATTCACCCCTCCACTTT. Translating it yields CASGLTGFNSPLHF. The V call is TRBV6-1, the J call TRBJ1-6; tentative D call: TRBD1 (6 bases). CDR3 length: 14 residues. Germline assignment: CDR1 MNHNS and CDR2 SASEGT. Trimming took off 8 bases at V and 6 bases at J, with 14 bases between the two ends.

This clonotype was seen only a few times. Relative to the germline gene, one junction end is altered; a read error may explain this. The chain couples TRBV10-2 to TRBJ1-1, with TRBD1 identical over 7 bases. This CDR3 contains 17 residues. CDR1 WSHSY and CDR2 SAAADI come from the germline V gene. CDR3 sequence (DNA): TGTGCCAGCAGTTACGCCTCTTTGGGACAGCTGAACACTGAAGCTTTCTTT. Translating gives CASSYASLGQLNTEAFF.

This clonotype occurred once. V is TRBV4-2 and J is TRBJ2-5; 7 positions match TRBD2. The CDR3 sequence is 15 residues long. The germline V gene encodes CDR1 LGHNA and CDR2 YNFKEQ. The J segment lost 0 bases and the V segment lost 0 bases, leaving 1 base of the junction unmatched. The CDR3 nucleotides are TGTGCCAGCAGCCAAGAGGGGGGGTACCAAGAGACCCAGTACTTC. Residues: CASSQEGGYQETQYF.

The chain carries TRBV18 and TRBJ1-6, with a weak D call TRBD1 (5 bases). V lost 8 bases and J lost 0, with 11 bases in between. The germline V gene has CDR1 KGHSH and CDR2 LQKENI. This CDR3 has 15 residues. CDR3 residues: CASRTGLSYNSPLHF. DNA for the CDR3: TGTGCCAGCAGAACAGGTCTCTCCTATAATTCACCCCTCCACTTT.